These 28 T cell receptor beta chains came from one sample sequenced in a study of blood T cell repertoires in COVID-19. Assay used: immunoSEQ multiplex PCR; TCRdb lists only in-frame clones, some missing. This table holds some 130,000 clones, about 70% found once. Sequencing was carried out using peripheral blood. These receptors were taken from a man older than 75 with acute or convalescent COVID-19.

The J gene is TRBJ2-2, the V gene TRBV18; possibly TRBD1 for D (6 bases). The length of the CDR3 is 15 residues. The germline V gene encodes CDR1 KGHSH and CDR2 LQKENI. Between the trimmed V and J ends, which lost 3 bases and 5 bases, there was a span of 13 bases. CDR3 DNA: TGTGCCAGCTCACCGGGACAAACCCAAACCGGGGAGCTGTTTTTT. Residues: CASSPGQTQTGELFF.

This clone has more than one count but fewer than ten. V gene TRBV24-1 combines with J gene TRBJ1-2; no clear D. The CDR3 runs to 19 residues. V was cut by 3 bases and J by 6 bases, with 28 bases left in between. Per the germline V gene, CDR1 is KGHDR and CDR2 is SFDVKD. The chain's CDR3 is CATSDTTYERGAVRDGYTF. CDR3 in DNA: TGTGCCACCAGTGATACTACCTATGAGCGCGGAGCGGTAAGGGATGGCTACACCTTC.

This rearrangement joins TRBV5-6 to TRBJ2-5; TRBD2 might be the D (6 bases). Germline V gives CDR1 SGHDT, CDR2 YYEEEE. The CDR3 extends over 15 amino acids. V was cut by 4 bases and J by 7 bases, with 20 bases left in between. The CDR3 sequence is CASSPPGLPGGTQYF. The CDR3 nucleotides are TGTGCCAGCAGCCCTCCGGGACTGCCTGGAGGGACCCAGTACTTC.

This rearrangement joins TRBV5-1 to TRBJ1-1, with D hard to call. The CDR3 covers 14 residues. V shed 4 bases and J shed 2 bases, with 12 bases lying between them. Germline V gene data show CDR1 as SGHRS and CDR2 as YFSETQ. CDR3 sequence (DNA): TGCGCCAGCAGCCGGAGGGTCCGTAACACTGAAGCTTTCTTT. Its protein product is CASSRRVRNTEAFF.

Only a few counts were recorded for this clone. The genes are TRBV6-2 or TRBV6-3 and TRBJ2-1; no definite D call. The CDR3 is 12 amino acids. Trimming removed 2 bases from V and 5 bases from J, with 4 bases in between. Germline CDR1 MNHEY, CDR2 SVGEGT. This CDR3 is CASSYADNEQFF. CDR3 sequence (DNA): TGTGCCAGCAGTTACGCGGACAATGAGCAGTTCTTC.

About this clone itself: A much more abundant neighbour one base away suggests this may be a read error. Other DNA sequences of this sample code for an identical CDR3. This chain connects TRBV10-3 to TRBJ1-1; D unclear. Trimming cost V 2 bases and J 3 bases, with 10 bases left between them. This CDR3 comprises 14 residues. Germline V gene data show CDR1 as ENHRY and CDR2 as SYGVKD. DNA of the CDR3: TGTGCCATCAGTGAGGAGGGCGGGGACACTGAAGCTTTCTTT. This translates into CAISEEGGDTEAFF.

The CDR3 region is CASSGGTGRGQETQYF. The CDR3, as DNA: TGCGCCAGCAGCGGGGGGACAGGGAGAGGCCAAGAGACCCAGTACTTC. The J gene is TRBJ2-5, the V gene TRBV5-1; the match to TRBD1 covers 9 bases. CDR1 and CDR2 (germline): SGHRS, YFSETQ. Germline trimming cut 4 bases from V and 1 base from J; bases unmatched to any gene: 8. The CDR3 has 16 amino acids.

This chain links TRBV11-2 with TRBJ2-1; 8 nucleotides match TRBD1. The CDR3 extends over 16 amino acids. The junction had 13 bases not matched to a gene; V was cut back by 4 bases and J by 8 bases. Germline V CDR1 and CDR2: SGHAT, FQNNGV. CDR3 coding DNA: TGTGCCAGCAGCTCCCATCCGCAGGGGGCTGGGTATGAGCAGTTCTTC. Protein sequence: CASSSHPQGAGYEQFF.

For the CDR3, the DNA is TGTGCCAGTAGTCCACAGGGGAACACCGGGGAGCTGTTTTTT. Its translation: CASSPQGNTGELFF. This chain joins TRBV19 and TRBJ2-2; maybe TRBD1 (6 bases). Deletions cut 5 bases from V and 1 base from J, with 8 bases between. Germline V gene data show CDR1 as LNHDA and CDR2 as SQIVND (reference sequence). This CDR3 is 14 amino acids long.

The chain recombines TRBV2 with TRBJ1-6, with D unresolved. V shed 6 bases and J shed 3 bases, with 9 bases lying between them. From germline, CDR1 is SNHLY and CDR2 FYNNEI. The CDR3 has 14 residues. The CDR3 sequence is CASRGELYNSPLHF. As DNA, the CDR3 is TGTGCCAGCAGGGGAGAGCTCTATAATTCACCCCTCCACTTT. The whole variable domain, remainder taken from reference TRBV2 and TRBJ1-6, is EPEVTQTPSHQVTQMGQEVILRCVPISNHLYFYWYRQILGQKVEFLVSFYNNEISEKSEIFDDQFSVERPDGSNFTLKIRSTKLEDSAMYFCASRGELYNSPLHFGNGTRLTVT.

V gene TRBV7-6 combines with J gene TRBJ2-7, with D maybe TRBD1 (6 bases). With 0 bases removed from V and 6 bases from J, the gap between germline ends came to 9 bases. Germline CDR1 SGHVS, CDR2 FNYEAQ. This CDR3 comprises 13 residues. This CDR3 reads CASSLALRGEQYF. Here the CDR3 DNA reads TGTGCCAGCAGCTTAGCGCTCAGGGGCGAGCAGTACTTC.

This rearrangement joins TRBV9 to TRBJ2-3; TRBD2 matches at 12 bases. With 0 bases clipped from V and 8 bases from J, the junction kept 13 bases outside the gene matches. Germline CDR1 SGDLS, CDR2 YYNGEE. This CDR3 contains 18 residues. The chain's CDR3 is CASSVGLAGGPLGPTQYF. The CDR3 DNA follows: TGTGCCAGCAGCGTAGGGCTAGCGGGGGGGCCCCTTGGACCTACGCAGTATTTT.

The chain is built from TRBV4-3 and TRBJ1-1; D not certain. The CDR3 consists of 13 residues. Deletions cut 3 bases from V and 4 bases from J, with 9 bases between. CDR1 is LGHNA, CDR2 YSLEER, per germline. The CDR3 region has the DNA TGCGCCAGCAGCCAGAACCGGGTCACTGAAGCTTTCTTT. Translating it yields CASSQNRVTEAFF.

This chain links TRBV7-6 with TRBJ2-5; TRBD1 is a possible D gene (6 bases). The CDR3 runs 14 residues. Trimming cost V 5 bases and J 1 base, with 11 bases left between them. From germline, CDR1 is SGHVS and CDR2 FNYEAQ. This CDR3 is CASSPGTPQETQYF. CDR3 bases: TGTGCCAGCAGCCCAGGGACACCCCAAGAGACCCAGTACTTC.

This sequence joins TRBV15 and TRBJ2-7, with D perhaps matching TRBD1 (5 bases). This CDR3 region has 13 residues. V was shortened by 0 bases and J by 7 bases, with 10 bases between the two germline ends. Looked up from germline, CDR1 is LNHNV and CDR2 is YYDKDF (reference sequence). CDR3 amino acids: CATSRDPRTEQYF. DNA for the CDR3: TGTGCCACCAGCAGAGATCCTAGGACAGAGCAGTACTTC. The entire variable domain, with the rest obtained from reference TRBV15 and TRBJ2-7, is as follows: DAMVIQNPRYQVTQFGKPVTLSCSQTLNHNVMYWYQQKSSQAPKLLFHYYDKDFNNEADTPDNFQSRRPNTSFCFLDIRSPGLGDTAMYLCATSRDPRTEQYFGPGTRLTVT.

The chain links TRBV6-2 or TRBV6-3 to TRBJ1-2; TRBD1 agrees at 9 bases. This CDR3 spans 15 amino acids. V shed 4 bases and J 5 bases; nucleotides not matched to a gene: 8. Germline V gene sequence: CDR1 MNHEY, CDR2 SVGEGT. CDR3 coding DNA: TGTGCCAGCAGTTCCGCGACAGGGGGTCGATATGGCTACACCTTC. This sequence encodes CASSSATGGRYGYTF.

The chain recombines TRBV18 with TRBJ1-1; TRBD1 matches at 7 bases. The junction had 4 bases not matched to a gene; V was cut back by 3 bases and J by 0 bases. The CDR3 length is 15 residues. CDR1 and CDR2 from the germline V gene are KGHSH and LQKENI. The DNA of the CDR3 is TGTGCCAGCTCACCCGGACAGGAATTGAACACTGAAGCTTTCTTT. This translates into CASSPGQELNTEAFF.

The sample holds one count of this clone. Written as DNA, the CDR3 is TGTGCCAGCAGCTTATCATCCGGACACTCTGGAAACACCATATATTTT. Residues: CASSLSSGHSGNTIYF. The gene calls are TRBV13 and TRBJ1-3; tentatively, D is TRBD1 (5 bases). With 2 bases removed from V and 0 bases from J, the gap between germline ends came to 11 bases. CDR1 and CDR2 from the germline V gene are PRHDT and FYEKMQ (reference sequence). The CDR3 consists of 16 residues.

This clone showed up just a few times. This chain connects TRBV6-6 to TRBJ1-2; 8 bases fit TRBD1. The germline V gene has CDR1 MNHNY and CDR2 SVGAGI (reference sequence). With V trimmed by 7 bases and J by 8 bases, 12 bases remained unmatched. This CDR3 has 14 residues. The CDR3 DNA is TGTGCCAGCATCCCAGCAGGGGGCGCTTGGGGCTACACCTTC. This sequence encodes CASIPAGGAWGYTF.

The rearrangement uses TRBV5-4 and TRBJ1-2; TRBD1 agrees at 8 bases. The CDR3 spans 15 residues. V was pared by 4 bases and J by 6 bases, with 11 bases of the junction left unmatched. Germline V gives CDR1 SGHNT, CDR2 YYREEE (reference sequence). The chain's CDR3 is CASSPWAGGSNGYTF. The CDR3 DNA reads as TGTGCCAGCAGCCCCTGGGCAGGGGGCTCAAATGGCTACACCTTC.

This clone turned up a few times. This rearrangement joins TRBV2 to TRBJ2-3, with 7 bases aligning to TRBD1. Germline V CDR1 and CDR2: SNHLY, FYNNEI. V lost 6 bases and J lost 1; bases outside the gene matches: 4. The CDR3 consists of 14 residues. This CDR3 is CASRTGYGTDTQYF. The CDR3 DNA follows: TGTGCCAGCAGGACAGGGTACGGCACAGATACGCAGTATTTT. The full variable domain, its missing parts supplied by reference TRBV2 and TRBJ2-3, is EPEVTQTPSHQVTQMGQEVILRCVPISNHLYFYWYRQILGQKVEFLVSFYNNEISEKSEIFDDQFSVERPDGSNFTLKIRSTKLEDSAMYFCASRTGYGTDTQYFGPGTRLTVL.

The genes are TRBV12-3 or TRBV12-4 and TRBJ1-2; D may be TRBD1 (5 bases). This CDR3 has 13 amino acids. V lost 5 bases and J 1 base, leaving 8 bases between the germline ends. CDR3 region: CASSPTVNYGYTF. The CDR3 bases are TGTGCCAGCAGTCCGACAGTTAACTATGGCTACACCTTC.

This sequence joins TRBV7-9 and TRBJ2-1, with 10 bases lining up with TRBD2. Germline CDR1 reads SEHNR; CDR2 reads FQNEAQ (reference sequence). The length of the CDR3 is 15 residues. With 5 bases clipped from V and 4 bases from J, the junction kept 5 bases outside the gene matches. The CDR3 reads CASSIGTSDYNEQFF. The CDR3 coding sequence is TGTGCCAGCAGCATAGGGACTAGCGATTACAATGAGCAGTTCTTC.

The V gene is TRBV2, the J gene TRBJ1-5; D is unresolved. The CDR3 extends over 15 amino acids. The V and J ends lost 8 bases and 5 bases respectively, with 19 bases between them. Looked up from germline, CDR1 is SNHLY and CDR2 is FYNNEI. DNA for the CDR3: TGTGCCAGCTGTTTTGGGAGGCCGGATGATCAGCCCCAGCATTTT. It yields the protein CASCFGRPDDQPQHF.

The chain recombines TRBV7-2 with TRBJ2-1; D possibly corresponds to TRBD2 (6 bases). Germline CDR1 SGHTA, CDR2 FQGNSA. The V end lost 1 base, the J end lost 0 bases, and 7 bases lay between the germline ends. The CDR3 loop spans 15 amino acids. The CDR3 DNA follows: TGTGCCAGCAGCTTAGAGGGAGGCTCCTACAATGAGCAGTTCTTC. This gives the protein CASSLEGGSYNEQFF.

The V call is TRBV7-8, the J call TRBJ2-5; unclear D gene. The germline V gene encodes CDR1 SGHVS and CDR2 FQNEAQ. V was cut by 2 bases and J by 10 bases, with 11 bases left in between. The CDR3 is 12 amino acids. Written as DNA, the CDR3 is TGTGCCAGCAGCTTATCGATGGGCAGCCAGTACTTC. This gives the protein CASSLSMGSQYF.

This rearrangement joins TRBV28 to TRBJ2-3; D may be TRBD2 (6 bases). The CDR3 totals 15 residues. Germline V CDR1 and CDR2: MDHEN, SYDVKM. With 5 bases removed from V and 7 bases from J, the gap between germline ends came to 19 bases. The CDR3 spells CASSNGGLYNNTQYF. In DNA, the CDR3 is TGTGCCAGCAGTAATGGGGGACTGTACAATAATACGCAGTATTTT.

This chain links TRBV7-2 with TRBJ2-5; 13 bases align to TRBD2. The CDR3 spans 17 residues. In germline, CDR1 is SGHTA, CDR2 FQGNSA. V dropped 2 bases and J dropped 2; count of bases not matched to a gene: 5. This CDR3 reads CASSLTSGGAGQETQYF. The CDR3 DNA sequence: TGTGCCAGCAGCTTAACTAGCGGGGGGGCAGGACAAGAGACCCAGTACTTC. Looking up the rest from reference TRBV7-2 and TRBJ2-5 gives the full variable domain: GAGVSQSPSNKVTEKGKDVELRCDPISGHTALYWYRQSLGQGLEFLIYFQGNSAPDKSGLPSDRFSAERTGGSVSTLTIQRTQQEDSAVYLCASSLTSGGAGQETQYFGPGTRLLVL.